This TCR beta chain comes out of a study of blood T cell repertoires in COVID-19. About the research overall: There were acute and convalescent COVID-19 samples, and they came from the United States, Italy and Spain. T cells, B-cell-depleted T cells, or PBMCs provided the cDNA or gDNA that served as material.

Germline loops: CDR1 LGHDT, CDR2 YNNKEL (reference sequence). This CDR3 is 16 amino acids long. V was pared by 1 base and J by 2 bases, with 14 bases between. Assay: immunoSEQ multiplex PCR; the TCRdb copy retains only in-frame clones and omits some. This sample has roughly 140,000 clones, with 75% to 85% found just once. The chain is built from TRBV3-1 (or the pseudogene TRBV3-2) and TRBJ2-5; TRBD2 might be the D (6 bases). The specimen sequenced was peripheral blood. This receptor was identified in a man aged 50 or older with acute or convalescent COVID-19. CDR3 protein: CASSQGLLAAQETQYF. The CDR3, as DNA: TGTGCCAGCAGCCAAGGGTTACTAGCTGCACAAGAGACCCAGTACTTC.